Below, one T cell receptor beta chain is given with its context. Its antigen is as yet unknown. These data originate in a study of vaccination and CD4 T cells after COVID-19. Overall study context: Convalescent donors: six male, four female; seven Caucasian, two Asian, one multiracial, two Hispanic. The study, taken as a whole, reports: Reactive clone data from convalescent patients indicated a median of about 90% appearing only post-vaccination.

The Oncomine TCR Beta short-read assay sequenced DNA from cultured CD4+ T cells. One entry per CDR3 protein, called by TCRdb with MiXCR from the PCR reads. The data contain approximately 9,500 distinct CDR3 sequences, 20% to 30% of them singletons. Indicated treatment: approximately 11-day PBMC culture with coronavirus spike peptide pools or control peptides (ViraFEST assay). Cultures used under 2.5 million PBMCs per well, approximately 9.8 IU/ml IL-2 and 8.5 to 10 ug/ml peptides. Half the medium was exchanged for fresh IL-2 medium on days 3 and 7. The receptor was isolated from a human donor who received a COVID-19 vaccine. The source was CD4+ T cells from blood, cultured in vitro, collected before SARS-CoV-2 vaccination.

The CDR3 protein is CASSQDFGWTYTEAFF. CDR3 nucleotide sequence: TGCGCCAGCAGCCAAGATTTCGGGTGGACGTACACTGAAGCTTTCTTT. The chain employs TRBV4-1 and TRBJ1-1; no clear D. The germline gives CDR1 MGHRA, CDR2 YSYEKL. This CDR3 spans 16 amino acids. The germline V and J ends were trimmed by 0 bases and 3 bases, with 14 bases remaining between them.